These 29 T cell receptor beta chains share one sample of origin, sequenced in a study of T cell responses to AZD1222 COVID-19 vaccine. The table came from immunoSEQ multiplex PCR; TCRdb's copy has only in-frame clones and leaves some out. The sample consists of 90,000 to 120,000 clones, approximately 88% of them appearing once. The source was peripheral blood, collected on day 0 of AZD1222 vaccination. These TCRs come from an adult in good health.

The rearrangement links TRBV19 to TRBJ2-6; D gene unclear. The CDR3 has 19 residues. Trimming stripped 0 bases from V and 0 bases from J, with 15 bases between. CDR1 LNHDA and CDR2 SQIVND come from the germline V gene (reference sequence). The CDR3 sequence: CASSIDGQAYSSGANVLTF. The CDR3 DNA is TGTGCCAGTAGTATAGATGGGCAGGCCTACAGCTCTGGGGCCAACGTCCTGACTTTC.

The chain is built from TRBV14 and TRBJ2-6; 8 bases are a match to TRBD2. The V segment lost 2 bases and the J segment 0 bases; nucleotides outside the gene matches: 12. The germline V gene encodes CDR1 SGHDN and CDR2 FVKESK. The CDR3 is 20 amino acids. CDR3 in amino acids: CASSQPGSGTRVSGANVLTF. DNA of the CDR3: TGTGCCAGCAGCCAACCAGGGTCCGGGACTAGGGTCTCTGGGGCCAACGTCCTGACTTTC.

The chain joins TRBV19 to TRBJ2-1; 7 bases line up with TRBD1. Per germline, CDR1 LNHDA and CDR2 SQIVND (reference sequence). The junction had 7 bases not matched to a gene; V was cut back by 3 bases and J by 8 bases. The CDR3 contains 14 residues. CDR3 amino acids: CASSISGGVDEQFF. CDR3 DNA sequence: TGTGCCAGTAGTATTTCAGGGGGAGTCGATGAGCAGTTCTTC.

The sample holds one count of this clone. The gene calls are TRBV7-3 and TRBJ2-3; TRBD2 agrees at 8 bases. The CDR3 loop spans 17 amino acids. Trimming cost V 4 bases and J 4 bases; bases outside gene matches: 13. Germline CDR1 SGHTA, CDR2 FQGTGA. The CDR3 nucleotides are TGTGCCAGCAGCTCCCGGACTAGCTCGGTGGGTCCAGATACGCAGTATTTT. Its translation: CASSSRTSSVGPDTQYF.

The chain couples TRBV10-1 to TRBJ2-7, with D possibly matching TRBD1 (5 bases). The CDR3 contains 12 residues. Germline V gives CDR1 WNHNN, CDR2 SYGVQD (reference sequence). Trimming cost V 4 bases and J 5 bases, with 9 bases left between them. The CDR3 is CASSGQGHEQYF. The CDR3 DNA follows: TGCGCCAGCAGTGGTCAGGGTCACGAGCAGTACTTC.

This rearrangement joins TRBV19 to TRBJ1-4; no clear D gene. Germline lookup yields CDR1 LNHDA and CDR2 SQIVND (reference sequence). Trimming removed 6 bases from V and 0 bases from J, with 8 bases in between. This CDR3 is 14 amino acids long. CDR3 sequence reads: CASRGGATNEKLFF. The DNA for the CDR3 is TGTGCCAGTAGAGGAGGCGCAACTAATGAAAAACTGTTTTTT.

The gene calls are TRBV5-6 and TRBJ2-1; 7 bases fit TRBD2. Germline values: CDR1 SGHDT, CDR2 YYEEEE. V was pared by 2 bases and J by 1 base, with 3 bases of the junction left unmatched. This CDR3 contains 15 residues. The CDR3 nucleotides read TGTGCCAGCAGCTTTTCAGCGGGGTCCTACAATGAGCAGTTCTTC. Translation: CASSFSAGSYNEQFF.

The chain carries TRBV9 and TRBJ2-3, with D perhaps TRBD2 (6 bases). The CDR3 sequence is 15 residues long. V lost 0 bases and J lost 0, with 8 bases in between. CDR1 is SGDLS, CDR2 YYNGEE, per germline. The CDR3 region has the DNA TGTGCCAGCAGCGTAGGGGACTCTAGCACAGATACGCAGTATTTT. This translates into CASSVGDSSTDTQYF.

The CDR3 sequence is CASSHYGGTDTQYF. CDR3 in DNA: TGTGCCAGCAGCCACTACGGGGGAACAGATACGCAGTATTTT. The chain combines TRBV4-2 with TRBJ2-3, with D possibly matching TRBD2 (6 bases). The CDR3 runs 14 residues. CDR1 LGHNA and CDR2 YNFKEQ come from the germline V gene. The V end was cut by 3 bases, the J end by 3 bases, with 10 bases between.

This chain connects TRBV9 to TRBJ2-5; D is uncertain. This CDR3 is built from 11 residues. V lost 6 bases to trimming and J lost 2 bases, with 5 bases between them. Germline V gives CDR1 SGDLS, CDR2 YYNGEE. This chain's CDR3 is CASIPQETQYF. CDR3 DNA sequence: TGTGCCAGCATCCCGCAAGAGACCCAGTACTTC.

The chain has TRBV4-1 and TRBJ2-4; possibly TRBD2 for D (5 bases). The CDR3 spans 12 residues. The germline V gene has CDR1 MGHRA and CDR2 YSYEKL. V lost 3 bases, J lost 11 bases, and 11 bases lay in between. In DNA, the CDR3 is TGCGCCAGCAGCCACCTTCGGGGATTTCAGTACTTC. Translating it yields CASSHLRGFQYF.

The rearrangement links TRBV19 to TRBJ2-1; 9 bases match TRBD2. The CDR3 runs 16 residues. Trimming at V came to 4 bases and at J to 4 bases, leaving 8 bases not matched to a gene. Germline CDR1 LNHDA, CDR2 SQIVND (reference sequence). The CDR3 bases are TGTGCCAGTAGTACCTTAGCGGGGGCATTTTACAATGAGCAGTTCTTC. This sequence encodes CASSTLAGAFYNEQFF.

This chain joins TRBV19 and TRBJ1-2, with TRBD1 matching over 8 bases. V was pared by 6 bases and J by 4 bases, with 4 bases of the junction left unmatched. Germline V lookup: CDR1 LNHDA, CDR2 SQIVND (reference sequence). The CDR3 is made up of 13 amino acids. The CDR3 loop is CASRDDRGYGYTF. The CDR3 coding sequence is TGTGCCAGTAGAGATGACAGGGGCTATGGCTACACCTTC.

This clone was detected only once. The rearrangement links TRBV5-1 to TRBJ2-7; a possible D gene is TRBD1 (6 bases). The CDR3 covers 14 residues. V lost 0 bases and J lost 7, with 14 bases in between. The germline V gene encodes CDR1 SGHRS and CDR2 YFSETQ. As DNA, the CDR3 is TGCGCCAGCAGCTTGGTTATGGGGGCGGGTGAGCAGTACTTC. This encodes CASSLVMGAGEQYF.

The chain uses TRBV3-1 (or the pseudogene TRBV3-2) and TRBJ1-1, with unresolved D. Per germline, CDR1 LGHDT and CDR2 YNNKEL (reference sequence). V was pared by 0 bases and J by 1 base, with 3 bases between. This CDR3 has 13 residues. CDR3 sequence (DNA): TGTGCCAGCAGCCAAGACGGGAACACTGAAGCTTTCTTT. Residues: CASSQDGNTEAFF.

This rearrangement joins TRBV9 to TRBJ2-2; TRBD2 agrees at 7 bases. The CDR3 runs to 15 residues. Germline loops: CDR1 SGDLS, CDR2 YYNGEE. V shed 2 bases and J 9 bases; nucleotides not matched to a gene: 10. In nucleotides, the CDR3 is TGTGCCAGCAGCGTCGGCGGGAGCGGGGTCAGGGAGCTGTTTTTT. Its protein is CASSVGGSGVRELFF. The variable domain in full, completed from reference TRBV9 and TRBJ2-2, reads DSGVTQTPKHLITATGQRVTLRCSPRSGDLSVYWYQQSLDQGLQFLIQYYNGEERAKGNILERFSAQQFPDLHSELNLSSLELGDSALYFCASSVGGSGVRELFFGEGSRLTVL.

This chain uses TRBV6-5 with TRBJ2-5; TRBD2 might be the D (5 bases). Trimming took 6 bases from V and 4 from J, leaving 18 bases between them. Germline CDR1 and CDR2: MNHEY and SVGAGI. This CDR3 spans 15 amino acids. The CDR3 here is CASRAFIGETETQYF. CDR3 DNA sequence: TGTGCCAGCAGGGCGTTCATCGGGGAGACAGAGACCCAGTACTTC.

The genes are TRBV6-5 and TRBJ2-7; TRBD2 agrees at 8 bases. CDR3 length equals 13 residues. Losses at the gene ends were 6 bases for V and 6 bases for J; bases not matched to a gene: 7. Germline V gene lookup returns CDR1 MNHEY and CDR2 SVGAGI. The CDR3 spells CASRAGAYSEQYF. The CDR3 bases are TGTGCCAGCAGAGCGGGAGCCTACAGCGAGCAGTACTTC.

For this clone: The junction departs from the called germline gene at one end, perhaps through a read error. The gene calls are TRBV10-1 and TRBJ2-2; 12 positions agree with TRBD2. CDR3 length: 18 residues. Per germline, CDR1 WNHNN and CDR2 SYGVQD (reference sequence). In DNA, the CDR3 is TGCGCCCGCAGGGACGGCTCTAGCGGGAGGGCCGTCACCGGGGAGCTGTTTTTT. As protein: CARRDGSSGRAVTGELFF.

The table lists this clone with a few counts. The chain links TRBV6-5 to TRBJ1-6; 7 bases line up with TRBD1. The CDR3 loop spans 12 amino acids. With 5 bases clipped from V and 8 bases from J, the junction kept 0 bases outside the gene matches. In germline, CDR1 is MNHEY, CDR2 SVGAGI. CDR3 sequence (DNA): TGTGCCAGCAGTACAGGGGATTCACCCCTCCACTTT. Residues: CASSTGDSPLHF.

This clone has just one count. The J gene is TRBJ1-1, the V gene TRBV12-3 or TRBV12-4, with no clear D. V lost 8 bases, J lost 2 bases, and 9 bases lay in between. This CDR3 has 12 amino acids. DNA of the CDR3: TGTGCCAGCTCCCAAACTAACACTGAAGCTTTCTTT. It encodes CASSQTNTEAFF.

The chain recombines TRBV6-5 with TRBJ1-2; 11 nucleotides agree with TRBD1. V lost 0 bases to trimming and J lost 7 bases; unmatched junction nucleotides: 4. This CDR3 spans 15 amino acids. CDR1 and CDR2 from the germline V gene are MNHEY and SVGAGI. CDR3 DNA sequence: TGTGCCAGCAGTTACTCCGGGACAGGGGGAGGTGGCTACACCTTC. Translated: CASSYSGTGGGGYTF.

CDR3 region: CSAFYNEQFF. CDR3 coding DNA: TGCAGTGCTTTCTACAATGAGCAGTTCTTC. The gene calls are TRBV20-1 and TRBJ2-1; no reliable D call. The germline gives CDR1 DFQATT, CDR2 SNEGSKA (reference sequence). The CDR3 loop spans 10 amino acids. V was trimmed by 5 bases and J by 3 bases, leaving 2 bases between them.

The gene calls are TRBV7-9 and TRBJ2-1; tentative D call: TRBD1 (6 bases). Trimming took 5 bases from V and 1 from J, leaving 15 bases between them. CDR3 size: 16 residues. Germline V gene sequence: CDR1 SEHNR, CDR2 FQNEAQ (reference sequence). The CDR3 bases are TGTGCCAGCAGCCCGAGGGGGAGTATGTCCTACAATGAGCAGTTCTTC. Translation gives CASSPRGSMSYNEQFF.

The chain employs TRBV6-5 and TRBJ1-2; D ambiguous. CDR1 MNHEY and CDR2 SVGAGI come from the germline V gene. Trimming left V 6 bases short and J 1 base short, with 9 bases between. The CDR3 runs to 13 residues. DNA of the CDR3: TGTGCCAGCAGGCGGAGAAATAACTATGGCTACACCTTC. It specifies CASRRRNNYGYTF.

This chain uses TRBV7-6 with TRBJ2-7; possible D gene TRBD1, 6 bases. Trimming removed 5 bases at V and 2 bases at J, with 13 bases between. Germline assignment: CDR1 SGHVS and CDR2 FNYEAQ. This CDR3 spans 14 amino acids. The CDR3 sequence: CASSPRTAAYEQYF. CDR3 coding DNA: TGTGCCAGCAGCCCGCGGACAGCCGCCTACGAGCAGTACTTC.

J is TRBJ1-2 and V is TRBV6-5; no firm D call. Germline CDR1 MNHEY, CDR2 SVGAGI. CDR3 length: 14 amino acids. V was shortened by 8 bases and J by 0 bases, with 13 bases between the two germline ends. CDR3 nucleotides: TGTGCCAGCGTGGCAGCCATTTCTAACTATGGCTACACCTTC. It codes for CASVAAISNYGYTF.

In nucleotides, the CDR3 is TGTGCCAGCAGGGTTGGGGGGTCTAACTATGGCTACACCTTC. It codes for CASRVGGSNYGYTF. The chain carries TRBV2 and TRBJ1-2, with D possibly matching TRBD1 (5 bases). CDR1 and CDR2 (germline): SNHLY, FYNNEI. V lost 6 bases and J 0 bases, leaving 11 bases between the germline ends. The CDR3 extends over 14 amino acids. The variable domain in full, with the rest retrieved from reference TRBV2 and TRBJ1-2, is EPEVTQTPSHQVTQMGQEVILRCVPISNHLYFYWYRQILGQKVEFLVSFYNNEISEKSEIFDDQFSVERPDGSNFTLKIRSTKLEDSAMYFCASRVGGSNYGYTFGSGTRLTVV.

This chain connects TRBV7-2 to TRBJ1-1; D call uncertain. Germline V gene lookup returns CDR1 SGHTA and CDR2 FQGNSA. V was clipped by 5 bases and J by 0 bases, with 7 bases between them. This CDR3 is 13 amino acids long. Written as DNA, the CDR3 is TGTGCCAGCAGCCCGCATATGAACACTGAAGCTTTCTTT. Residues: CASSPHMNTEAFF.